The rows below give T cell receptor beta chains drawn from one sample of a study of blood T cell repertoires in COVID-19. Profiling relied on immunoSEQ multiplex PCR, and the TCRdb table lists in-frame clones only, not all of them. The sample carries 250,000 or so clones, 80% to 90% recorded once. Sample: PBMCs or T cells enriched from blood (not recorded which). These receptors were collected from a woman in her forties who had been exposed to COVID-19. CDR3s include the opening cysteine and the closing phenylalanine or tryptophan. The D gene is left open where the match is weak. The listing skips clone size in some rows; elsewhere it reads once, few, many or a size class.

v_call: TRBV19; d_call: TRBD1; cdr3_length: 14; clone_size: .; j_call: TRBJ2-7; cdr3_nt: TGTGCCAGTGGGGACAGCGGCTTCCTCTACGAGCAGTACTTC; cdr3_aa: CASGDSGFLYEQYF
v_call: TRBV3-1/TRBV3-2; d_call: .; cdr3_length: 14; clone_size: .; j_call: TRBJ1-3; cdr3_nt: TGTGCCAGCAGTTTGGCTTTCTCTGGAAACACCATATATTTT; cdr3_aa: CASSLAFSGNTIYF
v_call: TRBV6-4; d_call: .; cdr3_length: 16; clone_size: .; j_call: TRBJ1-2; cdr3_nt: TGTGCCAGCAGTGCGGGGTTAGAGGGCGAGGATTATGGCTACACCTTC; cdr3_aa: CASSAGLEGEDYGYTF
v_call: TRBV28; d_call: .; cdr3_length: 12; clone_size: .; j_call: TRBJ1-2; cdr3_nt: TGTGCCAGCAGGACCGGGAGGGGAGGCTACACCTTC; cdr3_aa: CASRTGRGGYTF
v_call: TRBV4-3; d_call: TRBD1; cdr3_length: 18; clone_size: few; j_call: TRBJ1-2; cdr3_nt: TGCGCCAGCAGCCAGGCTCGAGGGACAGCAATTACTAACTATGGCTACACCTTC; cdr3_aa: CASSQARGTAITNYGYTF
v_call: TRBV7-9; d_call: TRBD1; cdr3_length: 13; clone_size: .; j_call: TRBJ1-5; cdr3_nt: TGTGCCAGCGGTGGACAGGGTGAGCAGCCCCAGCATTTT; cdr3_aa: CASGGQGEQPQHF
v_call: TRBV11-2; d_call: TRBD1; cdr3_length: 14; clone_size: once; j_call: TRBJ2-7; cdr3_nt: TGTGCCAGCAGCTTCGAACAGGGGGCGCCTGAGCAGTACTTC; cdr3_aa: CASSFEQGAPEQYF
v_call: TRBV28; d_call: TRBD1; cdr3_length: 17; clone_size: .; j_call: TRBJ2-6; cdr3_nt: TGTGCCAGCAGGGGCGGACAGGGCATCTCTGGGGCCAACGTCCTGACTTTC; cdr3_aa: CASRGGQGISGANVLTF
v_call: TRBV18; d_call: .; cdr3_length: 13; clone_size: .; j_call: TRBJ2-3; cdr3_nt: TGTGCCAGCACGGGACAAGGAGAAGATACGCAGTATTTT; cdr3_aa: CASTGQGEDTQYF
v_call: TRBV25-1; d_call: TRBD1; cdr3_length: 15; clone_size: .; j_call: TRBJ1-2; cdr3_nt: TGTGCCAGCAGTGAATTCGGGGGACAGAGCTATGGCTACACCTTC; cdr3_aa: CASSEFGGQSYGYTF
v_call: TRBV10-3; d_call: TRBD1; cdr3_length: 14; clone_size: .; j_call: TRBJ1-4; cdr3_nt: TGTGCCATCAGAGCCAGGGGGCCTAATGAAAAACTGTTTTTT; cdr3_aa: CAIRARGPNEKLFF
v_call: TRBV19; d_call: TRBD1; cdr3_length: 14; clone_size: .; j_call: TRBJ1-5; cdr3_nt: TGTGCCAGTAGTACAAGACAGGGTTGGCAGCCCCAGCATTTT; cdr3_aa: CASSTRQGWQPQHF
v_call: TRBV18; d_call: .; cdr3_length: 15; clone_size: .; j_call: TRBJ1-3; cdr3_nt: TGTGCCAGCTCAGCCGAGGGTTCCCCTGGAAACACCATATATTTT; cdr3_aa: CASSAEGSPGNTIYF
v_call: TRBV18; d_call: .; cdr3_length: 15; clone_size: .; j_call: TRBJ1-5; cdr3_nt: TGTGCCAGCTCACCCGGGGACTATAGCAATCAGCCCCAGCATTTT; cdr3_aa: CASSPGDYSNQPQHF
v_call: TRBV5-4; d_call: TRBD2; cdr3_length: 16; clone_size: .; j_call: TRBJ2-1; cdr3_nt: TGTGCCAGCAGCTTGATGGCGGGAGGGCCCATCAATGAGCAGTTCTTC; cdr3_aa: CASSLMAGGPINEQFF
v_call: TRBV29-1; d_call: .; cdr3_length: 14; clone_size: .; j_call: TRBJ1-2; cdr3_nt: TGCAGCGTTGAAGGGGGAGGAGGGAGCTATGGCTACACCTTC; cdr3_aa: CSVEGGGGSYGYTF
v_call: TRBV19; d_call: TRBD2; cdr3_length: 16; clone_size: .; j_call: TRBJ2-1; cdr3_nt: TGTGCCAGTAGTAACTTAGCGGGGCTGGGTAGGGGTGAGCAGTTCTTC; cdr3_aa: CASSNLAGLGRGEQFF
v_call: TRBV9; d_call: TRBD1; cdr3_length: 18; clone_size: .; j_call: TRBJ1-2; cdr3_nt: TGTGCCAGCAGCGACCCATCCCGACAGGGGGCAAAGAACTATGGCTACACCTTC; cdr3_aa: CASSDPSRQGAKNYGYTF
v_call: TRBV5-1; d_call: .; cdr3_length: 14; clone_size: .; j_call: TRBJ2-5; cdr3_nt: TGTGCCAGCAGCTTCGGGCAGGGAAAAGAGACCCAGTACTTC; cdr3_aa: CASSFGQGKETQYF
v_call: TRBV5-4; d_call: .; cdr3_length: 16; clone_size: .; j_call: TRBJ2-5; cdr3_nt: TGTGCCAGCAGCTTGGACCCAACTAGCATCCAAGAGACCCAGTACTTC; cdr3_aa: CASSLDPTSIQETQYF
v_call: TRBV6-9; d_call: TRBD1; cdr3_length: 17; clone_size: once; j_call: TRBJ2-3; cdr3_nt: TGTGCCAGCAGTTGCCCCCGACAGGGCGTTAGCACAGATACGCAGTATTTT; cdr3_aa: CASSCPRQGVSTDTQYF
v_call: TRBV27; d_call: TRBD1; cdr3_length: 16; clone_size: .; j_call: TRBJ2-3; cdr3_nt: TGTGCCAGCAGCCTACGGACAGGGAAGAGCACAGATACGCAGTATTTT; cdr3_aa: CASSLRTGKSTDTQYF
v_call: TRBV7-9; d_call: .; cdr3_length: 12; clone_size: .; j_call: TRBJ1-1; cdr3_nt: TGTGCCAGCAGCTCCAGGGGCACTGAAGCTTTCTTT; cdr3_aa: CASSSRGTEAFF